Presented here are 13 T cell receptor beta chains from one specimen sequenced in a study of identical twins. MiXCR was run by TCRdb on the 5' RACE reads, yielding one entry per CDR3 protein. The sample contains 400,000 to 650,000 distinct CDR3 sequences, roughly a fifth of which appear only once. These sequences were also reported in another study, on T cells expressing NK-cell markers.

The material sequenced was CD4+ T cells sorted from blood. Every receptor here comes from a woman younger than 30 in good health.

The rearrangement joins TRBV20-1 to TRBJ2-5, with 7 bases aligning to TRBD1. Germline V lookup: CDR1 DFQATT, CDR2 SNEGSKA (reference sequence). Trimming at V came to 4 bases and at J to 4 bases, leaving 9 bases not matched to a gene. The CDR3 runs to 14 residues. This chain's CDR3 is CSATIGQVGETQYF. DNA of the CDR3: TGCAGTGCTACAATAGGACAGGTCGGAGAGACCCAGTACTTC.

This clonotype was found a few times. The V gene is TRBV20-1, the J gene TRBJ2-4; D not resolved. Germline V lookup: CDR1 DFQATT, CDR2 SNEGSKA (reference sequence). This CDR3 contains 13 residues. V lost 6 bases and J 0 bases, leaving 9 bases between the germline ends. The CDR3 loop is CSAPPIAKNIQYF. Here the CDR3 DNA reads TGCAGTGCGCCGCCGATAGCCAAAAACATTCAGTACTTC.

The rearrangement joins TRBV25-1 to TRBJ2-5; a weak D match, TRBD1 (6 bases). There are 14 residues in the CDR3. The germline V gene encodes CDR1 MGHDK and CDR2 SYGVNS. The V gene lost 1 base and the J gene lost 5 bases, with 11 bases spanning the gap. CDR3 in DNA: TGTGCCAGCAGTGAATCAGGGGCCAGGGAGACCCAGTACTTC. It codes for CASSESGARETQYF.

This clonotype was observed a handful of times. The chain employs TRBV10-3 and TRBJ2-7; 7 positions agree with TRBD1. The V segment lost 3 bases and the J segment 6 bases; nucleotides outside the gene matches: 5. The CDR3 length is 13 residues. Germline CDR1 ENHRY, CDR2 SYGVKD. CDR3 nucleotide sequence: TGTGCCATCAGTGAAAACACAGGGGCCGAGCAGTACTTC. This codes for CAISENTGAEQYF.

This clonotype was seen once. The genes are TRBV7-6 and TRBJ2-3; 8 nucleotides match TRBD2. V was clipped by 2 bases and J by 0 bases; unmatched bases: 4. From germline, CDR1 is SGHVS and CDR2 FNYEAQ. This CDR3 has 16 amino acids. CDR3 bases: TGTGCCAGCAGCTTACTCGGGGGGGGGAGCACAGATACGCAGTATTTT. Translating gives CASSLLGGGSTDTQYF.

This clonotype was detected only a few times. The V call is TRBV7-2, the J call TRBJ2-2, with TRBD1 matching 7 bases. Germline CDR1 reads SGHTA; CDR2 reads FQGNSA. This CDR3 has 17 residues. The J segment lost 0 bases and the V segment lost 1 base, leaving 5 bases of the junction unmatched. CDR3 residues: CASSLVLGGSNTGELFF. In nucleotides, the CDR3 is TGTGCCAGCAGCTTAGTCTTAGGGGGCTCGAACACCGGGGAGCTGTTTTTT.

The chain is built from TRBV29-1 and TRBJ2-7; unclear D gene. CDR3 length: 12 residues. CDR1 and CDR2 from the germline V gene are SQVTM and ANQGSEA. V shed 7 bases and J shed 3 bases, with 13 bases lying between them. The CDR3: CSAAPSYYEQYF. The CDR3 DNA follows: TGCAGCGCCGCCCCCAGCTACTACGAGCAGTACTTC.

The V and J genes are TRBV10-3 and TRBJ2-7; tentative D call: TRBD2 (5 bases). Germline V gene lookup returns CDR1 ENHRY and CDR2 SYGVKD. The V gene lost 0 bases and the J gene lost 6 bases, with 12 bases spanning the gap. This CDR3 spans 14 amino acids. CDR3 loop: CAISESIGVGEQYF. The DNA of the CDR3 is TGTGCCATCAGTGAGTCAATCGGGGTGGGCGAGCAGTACTTC.

V gene TRBV10-2 combines with J gene TRBJ1-1, with 8 positions matching TRBD1. This CDR3 spans 15 amino acids. V lost 2 bases, J lost 2 bases, and 4 bases stayed unmatched. Germline V CDR1 and CDR2: WSHSY, SAAADI. The CDR3 region is CASSEKGTGNTEAFF. CDR3 nucleotides: TGCGCCAGCAGTGAGAAGGGGACAGGTAACACTGAAGCTTTCTTT.

This clonotype was found a few times. The chain recombines TRBV2 with TRBJ1-3; D uncertain. Per the germline V gene, CDR1 is SNHLY and CDR2 is FYNNEI. The CDR3 is 14 residues long. Trimming shortened V by 3 bases and J by 0 bases, and 6 bases separated the two germline ends. CDR3 residues: CASSDISSGNTIYF. The CDR3 DNA reads as TGTGCCAGCAGTGACATTAGCTCTGGAAACACCATATATTTT.

This clonotype has just a few counts. Here the CDR3 reads CSAAPGADIQYF. The CDR3 nucleotides read TGCAGTGCTGCGCCCGGGGCTGACATTCAGTACTTC. The J gene is TRBJ2-4, the V gene TRBV20-1; TRBD1 or TRBD2 may be the D gene (5 bases each). CDR1 and CDR2 (germline): DFQATT, SNEGSKA (reference sequence). The CDR3 runs 12 residues. Trimming cost V 5 bases and J 8 bases, with 13 bases left between them.

This clonotype appeared many times. The rearrangement joins TRBV29-1 to TRBJ2-1; unclear D gene. CDR1 is SQVTM, CDR2 ANQGSEA, per germline. This CDR3 comprises 12 residues. Trimming stripped 3 bases from V and 5 bases from J, with 8 bases between. The CDR3 loop reads CSVEGVHNEQFF. DNA for the CDR3: TGCAGCGTTGAGGGTGTTCACAATGAGCAGTTCTTC.

This clonotype appeared a few times. This chain uses TRBV20-1 with TRBJ2-1; no firm D call. V lost 0 bases to trimming and J lost 6 bases, with 15 bases between them. The germline CDR1 and CDR2 sequences are DFQATT and SNEGSKA (reference sequence). CDR3 length equals 15 residues. In DNA form, the CDR3 reads TGCAGTGCTAGAGATCCGACGGGCCGCCCCAATGAGCAGTTCTTC. Amino acids: CSARDPTGRPNEQFF.